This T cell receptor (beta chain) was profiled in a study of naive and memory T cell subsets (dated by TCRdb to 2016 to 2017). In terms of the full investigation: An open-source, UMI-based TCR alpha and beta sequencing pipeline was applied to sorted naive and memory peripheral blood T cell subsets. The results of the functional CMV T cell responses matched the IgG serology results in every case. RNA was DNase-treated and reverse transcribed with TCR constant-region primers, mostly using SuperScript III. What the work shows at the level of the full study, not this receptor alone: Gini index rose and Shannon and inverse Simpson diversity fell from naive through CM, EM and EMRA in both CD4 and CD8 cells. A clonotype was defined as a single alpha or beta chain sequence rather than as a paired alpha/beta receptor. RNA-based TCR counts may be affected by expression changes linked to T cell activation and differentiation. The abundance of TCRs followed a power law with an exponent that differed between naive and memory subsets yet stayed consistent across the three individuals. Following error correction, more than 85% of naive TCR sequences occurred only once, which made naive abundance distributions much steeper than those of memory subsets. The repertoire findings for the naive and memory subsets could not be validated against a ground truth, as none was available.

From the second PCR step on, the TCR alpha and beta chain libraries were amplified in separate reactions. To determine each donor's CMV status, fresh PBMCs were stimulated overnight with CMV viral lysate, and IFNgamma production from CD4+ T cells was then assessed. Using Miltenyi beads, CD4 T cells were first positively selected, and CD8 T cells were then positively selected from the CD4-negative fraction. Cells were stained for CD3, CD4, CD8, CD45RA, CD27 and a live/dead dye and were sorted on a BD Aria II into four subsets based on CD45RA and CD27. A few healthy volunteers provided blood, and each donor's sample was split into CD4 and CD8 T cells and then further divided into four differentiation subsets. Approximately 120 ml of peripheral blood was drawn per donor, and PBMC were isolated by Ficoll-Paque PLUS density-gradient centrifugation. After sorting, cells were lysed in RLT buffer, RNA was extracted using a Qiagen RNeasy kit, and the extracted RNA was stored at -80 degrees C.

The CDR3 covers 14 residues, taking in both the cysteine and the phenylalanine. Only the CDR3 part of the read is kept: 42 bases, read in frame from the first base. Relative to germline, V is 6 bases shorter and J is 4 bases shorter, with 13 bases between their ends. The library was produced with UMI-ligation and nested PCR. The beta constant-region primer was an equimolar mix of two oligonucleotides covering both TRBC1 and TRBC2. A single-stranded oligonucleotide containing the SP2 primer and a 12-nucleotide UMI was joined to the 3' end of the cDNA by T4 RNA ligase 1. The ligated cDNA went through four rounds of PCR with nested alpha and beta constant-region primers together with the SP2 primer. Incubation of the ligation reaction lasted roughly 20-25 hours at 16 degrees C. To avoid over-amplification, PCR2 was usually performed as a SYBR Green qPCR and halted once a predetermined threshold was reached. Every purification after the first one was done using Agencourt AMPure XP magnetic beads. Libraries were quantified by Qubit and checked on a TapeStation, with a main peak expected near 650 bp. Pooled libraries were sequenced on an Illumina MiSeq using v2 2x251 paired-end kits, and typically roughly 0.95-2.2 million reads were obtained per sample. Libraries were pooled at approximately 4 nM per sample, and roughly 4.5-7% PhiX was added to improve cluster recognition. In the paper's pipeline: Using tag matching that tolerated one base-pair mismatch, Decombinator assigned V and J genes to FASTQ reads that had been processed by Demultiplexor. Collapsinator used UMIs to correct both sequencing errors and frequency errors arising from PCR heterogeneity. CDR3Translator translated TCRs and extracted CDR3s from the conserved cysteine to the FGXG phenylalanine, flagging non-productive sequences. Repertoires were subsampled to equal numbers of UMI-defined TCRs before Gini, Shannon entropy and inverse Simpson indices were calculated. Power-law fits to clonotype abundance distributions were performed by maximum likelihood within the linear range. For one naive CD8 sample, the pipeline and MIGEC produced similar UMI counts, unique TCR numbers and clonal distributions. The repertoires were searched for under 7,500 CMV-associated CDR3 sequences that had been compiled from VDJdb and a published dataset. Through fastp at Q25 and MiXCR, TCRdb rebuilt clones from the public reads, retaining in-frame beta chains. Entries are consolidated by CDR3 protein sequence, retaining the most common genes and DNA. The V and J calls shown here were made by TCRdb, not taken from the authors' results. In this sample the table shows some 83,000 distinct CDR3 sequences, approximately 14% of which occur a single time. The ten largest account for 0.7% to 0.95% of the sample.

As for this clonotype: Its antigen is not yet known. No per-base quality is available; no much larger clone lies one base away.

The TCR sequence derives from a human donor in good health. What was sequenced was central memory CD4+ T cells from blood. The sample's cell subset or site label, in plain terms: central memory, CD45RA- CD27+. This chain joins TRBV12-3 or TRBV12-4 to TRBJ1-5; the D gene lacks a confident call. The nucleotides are TGTGCCAGCAGCCGGATAGGAGGTAATCAGCCCCAGCATTTT. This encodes CASSRIGGNQPQHF.